The 24 T cell receptor beta chains below all came from one sample that was sequenced in a study of glioma-infiltrating T cells. Using RNA template, CDR3s of TCR alpha and beta were amplified with iRepertoire arm-PCR. MiXCR, applied by TCRdb to the multiplex PCR reads, yields one record per CDR3 protein. The sample holds about 21,000 distinct CDR3 sequences, roughly 25% seen once. The material sequenced was glioma tissue, nonneoplastic brain tissue, or PBMCs (not recorded which). The receptors shown here come from a human donor with low-grade glioma or glioblastoma, undergoing nonglioma brain surgery, or in good health (not recorded which).

In its sample, this clonotype was seen many times. J is TRBJ1-5 and V is TRBV28; D gene uncertain. Germline CDR1 and CDR2: MDHEN and SYDVKM. The V and J ends lost 2 bases and 6 bases respectively, with 11 bases between them. This CDR3 spans 14 amino acids. CDR3 coding DNA: TGTGCCAGCAGTTTAAGGGAAACCGGTCAGCCCCAGCATTTT. This codes for CASSLRETGQPQHF.

As for this clonotype: One end of the junction does not line up with germline, which may come from a read error. The gene calls are TRBV14 and TRBJ2-7; perhaps TRBD1 as D (5 bases). The germline V gene has CDR1 SGHDN and CDR2 FVKESK. CDR3 size: 15 residues. This chain's CDR3 is CTSSHFLQGPYEQYF. CDR3 DNA sequence: TGTACCAGCAGCCATTTCCTTCAGGGCCCCTACGAGCAGTACTTC.

The table lists this clonotype with a few counts. The gene calls are TRBV24-1 and TRBJ1-2, with D possibly matching TRBD1 (6 bases). The CDR3 has 17 amino acids. V lost 6 bases, J lost 0 bases, and 19 bases lay in between. Germline V gene lookup returns CDR1 KGHDR and CDR2 SFDVKD. The CDR3 coding sequence is TGTGCCACCAGTCTTCGGGAAGACAGGAAGGCTAACTATGGCTACACCTTC. It yields the protein CATSLREDRKANYGYTF.

As for this clonotype: Being one base from a much bigger clone, this may be a read error. V and J are TRBV20-1 and TRBJ2-1; unclear D gene. Germline CDR1 reads DFQATT; CDR2 reads SNEGSKA (reference sequence). This CDR3 is 13 amino acids long. In nucleotides, the CDR3 is TGCAGTTCTAGAGACCCCCCTAAACGGGAGCAGTTCTTC. Encoded protein: CSSRDPPKREQFF.

The chain employs TRBV2 and TRBJ1-4, with TRBD1 as a possible D gene (6 bases). The V gene's germline CDR1 is SNHLY and CDR2 FYNNEI. Trimming shortened V by 6 bases and J by 8 bases, and 10 bases separated the two germline ends. The CDR3 spans 12 residues. The CDR3 spells CASRWGAEKLFF. CDR3 nucleotide sequence: TGTGCCAGCAGATGGGGGGCCGAAAAACTGTTTTTT.

The chain joins TRBV5-1 to TRBJ2-1, with 15 bases that match TRBD2. CDR3 length: 15 residues. Trimming cost V 5 bases and J 6 bases; bases outside gene matches: 3. Germline V gene sequence: CDR1 SGHRS, CDR2 YFSETQ. The CDR3 is CASRRTSGGANEQFF. As DNA, the CDR3 is TGCGCCAGCAGACGGACTAGCGGGGGGGCCAATGAGCAGTTCTTC.

The genes are TRBV2 and TRBJ1-5, with unresolved D. The CDR3 is 12 residues long. V was pared by 6 bases and J by 6 bases, with 9 bases between. Germline lookup yields CDR1 SNHLY and CDR2 FYNNEI. CDR3 protein: CASSPQCQPQHF. In DNA form, the CDR3 reads TGTGCCAGCAGCCCCCAGTGTCAGCCCCAGCATTTT.

This clonotype was counted ten times or more. V gene TRBV25-1 combines with J gene TRBJ2-1; TRBD2 agrees at 9 bases. This CDR3 region has 13 residues. Unmatched junction bases numbered 6, after V lost 6 bases and J lost 9 bases. Germline V CDR1 and CDR2: MGHDK, SYGVNS. CDR3 nucleotides: TGTGCCAGCAGAGGGGGACTAGCCGTTGAGCAGTTCTTC. This gives the protein CASRGGLAVEQFF.

The J gene is TRBJ1-2, the V gene TRBV19, with a possible D match to TRBD1 (6 bases). Germline-derived CDR1 and CDR2 are LNHDA and SQIVND (reference sequence). The ends were cut back, 3 bases at V and 6 bases at J, with 11 bases in the middle. This CDR3 has 13 amino acids. The CDR3 DNA follows: TGTGCCAGTAGTATCCTGGGACATAATGGCTACACCTTC. Protein product: CASSILGHNGYTF.

The chain combines TRBV12-3 or TRBV12-4 with TRBJ1-1, with unresolved D. Between the trimmed V and J ends, which lost 3 bases and 2 bases, there was a span of 4 bases. The CDR3 is made up of 12 amino acids. The CDR3 coding sequence is TGTGCCAGCAGTTTTACTAACACTGAAGCTTTCTTT. Amino acid sequence: CASSFTNTEAFF.

This clonotype was observed at least ten times. This chain links TRBV6-2 or TRBV6-3 with TRBJ1-3, with D tentatively TRBD1 (6 bases). Germline V gene lookup returns CDR1 MNHEY and CDR2 SVGEGT. The CDR3 contains 15 residues. V dropped 4 bases and J dropped 4 bases, with 14 bases sitting between them. CDR3 coding DNA: TGTGCCAGCAGTTCTACGGGGGCCGGAGGAAACACCATATATTTT. Its translation: CASSSTGAGGNTIYF.

This clonotype showed up many times. The rearrangement links TRBV6-1 to TRBJ1-2; D unclear. The CDR3 runs 13 residues. Germline CDR1 and CDR2: MNHNS and SASEGT. The V gene lost 5 bases and the J gene lost 1 base, with 8 bases spanning the gap. Here the CDR3 DNA reads TGTGCCAGCAGTTTGGACCGTAACTATGGCTACACCTTC. It encodes CASSLDRNYGYTF.

This clonotype showed up just a few times. This chain uses TRBV2 with TRBJ1-1; unclear D gene. CDR1 SNHLY and CDR2 FYNNEI come from the germline V gene. With 4 bases removed from V and 1 base from J, the gap between germline ends came to 7 bases. This CDR3 spans 13 amino acids. The CDR3 loop reads CASSVVQNTEAFF. In nucleotides, the CDR3 is TGTGCCAGCAGTGTTGTGCAGAACACTGAAGCTTTCTTT.

This clonotype was recorded many times. The gene calls are TRBV7-9 and TRBJ1-1; D unresolved. Germline V gene data show CDR1 as SEHNR and CDR2 as FQNEAQ (reference sequence). V was pared by 5 bases and J by 4 bases, with 2 bases between. The CDR3 length is 10 residues. The CDR3 DNA is TGTGCCAGCAGCCGCACTGAAGCTTTCTTT. Residues: CASSRTEAFF.

This sequence joins TRBV2 and TRBJ2-7; the match to TRBD2 covers 11 bases. The germline CDR1 and CDR2 sequences are SNHLY and FYNNEI. V lost 0 bases, J lost 0 bases, and 1 base stayed unmatched. The CDR3 contains 16 residues. The CDR3 spells CASSEATSGGSYEQYF. The CDR3 DNA follows: TGTGCCAGCAGTGAAGCCACTAGCGGGGGCTCCTACGAGCAGTACTTC.

The chain joins TRBV9 to TRBJ2-3; D is unresolved. Looked up from germline, CDR1 is SGDLS and CDR2 is YYNGEE. Trimming removed 3 bases at V and 0 bases at J, with 11 bases between. The CDR3 has 15 residues. The CDR3 region is CASSGAGFSTDTQYF. Here the CDR3 DNA reads TGTGCCAGCAGCGGAGCCGGGTTTAGCACAGATACGCAGTATTTT.

This clonotype was seen many times. The chain joins TRBV15 to TRBJ2-5, with unresolved D. Trimming removed 5 bases from V and 3 bases from J, with 16 bases in between. Per germline, CDR1 LNHNV and CDR2 YYDKDF (reference sequence). This CDR3 has 15 amino acids. The CDR3 reads CATSPRVYREETQYF. CDR3 DNA: TGTGCCACCAGCCCACGTGTATATCGGGAAGAGACCCAGTACTTC.

This clonotype was recorded only once. This chain joins TRBV20-1 and TRBJ1-2; no clear D. Trimming took 4 bases from V and 8 from J, leaving 5 bases between them. Germline CDR1 and CDR2: DFQATT and SNEGSKA (reference sequence). The CDR3 runs to 9 residues. The CDR3 is CSANTGYTF. DNA for the CDR3: TGCAGTGCTAATACCGGCTACACCTTC.

A few counts support this clonotype. V usage is TRBV7-8 and J usage is TRBJ2-5; D gene uncertain. Trimming removed 5 bases at V and 5 bases at J, with 6 bases between. CDR1 and CDR2 from the germline V gene are SGHVS and FQNEAQ. The CDR3 is 11 residues long. This CDR3 reads CASSLYETQYF. The CDR3 DNA follows: TGTGCCAGCAGCCTTTACGAGACCCAGTACTTC.

In its sample, this clonotype is medium-sized (0.01 to 0.1%). V gene TRBV6-1 combines with J gene TRBJ2-1, with TRBD1 matching 9 bases. CDR3 length: 15 residues. V lost 7 bases and J lost 5; bases outside the gene matches: 9. Looked up from germline, CDR1 is MNHNS and CDR2 is SASEGT. For the CDR3, the DNA is TGTGCCAGCACCGACCAGGGACAGGGAAACAATGAGCAGTTCTTC. Translation: CASTDQGQGNNEQFF.

V is TRBV4-2 and J is TRBJ1-2, with D maybe TRBD1 (6 bases). V was clipped by 2 bases and J by 2 bases, with 9 bases between them. The CDR3 runs 14 residues. Germline V gene data show CDR1 as LGHNA and CDR2 as YNFKEQ. The CDR3 bases are TGTGCCAGCAGCCAAACCGACAGGAACTATGGCTACACCTTC. Translating it yields CASSQTDRNYGYTF.

The rearrangement uses TRBV3-1 and TRBJ1-6, with D unclear. The CDR3 sequence is 13 residues long. CDR1 is LGHDT, CDR2 YNNKEL, per germline (reference sequence). The ends were cut back, 4 bases at V and 7 bases at J, with 8 bases in the middle. DNA of the CDR3: TGTGCCAGCAGCCTCGCGGGGAATTCACCCCTCCACTTT. Amino acids: CASSLAGNSPLHF.

The rearrangement uses TRBV7-2 and TRBJ2-1, with 12 positions matching TRBD2. V was clipped by 5 bases and J by 3 bases; unmatched bases: 2. Per germline, CDR1 SGHTA and CDR2 FQGNSA. CDR3 size: 15 residues. This chain's CDR3 is CASSRTSGDYNEQFF. The CDR3 coding sequence is TGTGCCAGCAGCCGGACTAGCGGGGACTACAATGAGCAGTTCTTC.

The chain recombines TRBV3-1 with TRBJ1-5; D is perhaps TRBD1 (6 bases). The CDR3 contains 14 residues. The V gene's germline CDR1 is LGHDT and CDR2 YNNKEL (reference sequence). Between the trimmed V and J ends, which lost 5 bases and 7 bases, there was a span of 15 bases. CDR3: CASSNEGGRQPQHF. In nucleotides, the CDR3 is TGTGCCAGCAGCAACGAAGGGGGAAGACAGCCCCAGCATTTT. Full variable domain (outside the CDR3, taken from reference TRBV3-1 and TRBJ1-5): DTAVSQTPKYLVTQMGNDKSIKCEQNLGHDTMYWYKQDSKKFLKIMFSYNNKELIINETVPNRFSPKSPDKAHLNLHINSLELGDSAVYFCASSNEGGRQPQHFGDGTRLSIL.